Included here is one T cell receptor (beta chain) sequence, with context. The CDR3 is 17 residues long. Germline CDR1 SGHRS, CDR2 YFSETQ. Between the trimmed V and J ends, which lost 0 bases and 4 bases, there was a span of 20 bases. The sample is drawn from a study of tissue T cells after allogeneic stem cell transplantation. Adult allogeneic hematopoietic cell transplant recipients with steroid-refractory graft-versus-host disease were prospectively enrolled for research autopsy. The assay was immunoSEQ multiplex PCR, and TCRdb's table has in-frame clones only and misses some. The sample has around 1,800 clones, more than 75% seen once; the top ten hold approximately 8.6%.

This chain connects TRBV5-1 to TRBJ2-7; D might be TRBD2 (5 bases). This receptor was obtained from an older male patient with steroid-refractory graft-versus-host disease after an allogeneic stem cell transplant. Some T cells may originate from the graft donor. Specimen: stomach tissue, collected at autopsy. Here the CDR3 reads CASSLDSLGSGSYEQYF. CDR3 in DNA: TGCGCCAGCAGCTTGGATTCTTTAGGGTCGGGGAGTTACGAGCAGTACTTC.